This section outlines one T cell receptor beta chain sequence together with its context. Its antigen is still unknown. Deletions cut 0 bases from V and 2 bases from J, with 18 bases between. Germline CDR1 is GTSNPN and CDR2 is SVGIG (reference sequence). CDR3 length equals 17 residues. This entry is derived from a study of shared clonotypes between healthy human individuals. Study context: Researchers assigned three CD4 naive, three CD4 memory, two CD8 naive and one CD8 memory plate to each donor. Study outcomes and limitations: Naive subsets usually exceeded memory subsets in estimated richness.

Terminally differentiated effector memory CD45RA+ cells were excluded by CCR7 positive selection of CD45RO-negative cells. Execution of the assay was at deep level. The material for each subset, its genomic DNA, was split evenly across several immunoSEQ plates. Only in-frame clones appear in the TCRdb table, and some are missing; sequencing was by immunoSEQ multiplex PCR. The sample gives about 750,000 clones, about 92% of which show up once; about 25% is in the top ten. The source is a man aged 25-45 years in good health. The sequencing input was naive CD8+ T cells sorted from blood. This chain connects TRBV30 to TRBJ2-3; tentative D call: TRBD2 (5 bases). For the CDR3, the DNA is TGTGCCTGGAGTGTACTGGACTGGAGTACGGACACAGATACGCAGTATTTT. Its protein is CAWSVLDWSTDTDTQYF.